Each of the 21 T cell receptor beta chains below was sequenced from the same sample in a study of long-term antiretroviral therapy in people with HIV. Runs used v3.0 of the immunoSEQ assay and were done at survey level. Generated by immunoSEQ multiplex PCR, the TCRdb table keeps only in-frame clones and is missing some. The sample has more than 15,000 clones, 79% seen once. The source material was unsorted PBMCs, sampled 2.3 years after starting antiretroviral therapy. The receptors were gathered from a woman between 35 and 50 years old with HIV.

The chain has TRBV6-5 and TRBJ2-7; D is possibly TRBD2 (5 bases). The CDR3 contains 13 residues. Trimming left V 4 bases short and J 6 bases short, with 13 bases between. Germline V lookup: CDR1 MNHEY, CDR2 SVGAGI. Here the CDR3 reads CASSLRGFGEQYF. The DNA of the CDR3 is TGTGCCAGCAGTTTACGAGGGTTCGGCGAGCAGTACTTC.

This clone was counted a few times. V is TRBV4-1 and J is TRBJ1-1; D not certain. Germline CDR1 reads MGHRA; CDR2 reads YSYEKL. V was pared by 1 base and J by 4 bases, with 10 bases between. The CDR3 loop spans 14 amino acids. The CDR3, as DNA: TGCGCCAGCAGCCAAGCTAGGATCGCCACTGAAGCTTTCTTT. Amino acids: CASSQARIATEAFF.

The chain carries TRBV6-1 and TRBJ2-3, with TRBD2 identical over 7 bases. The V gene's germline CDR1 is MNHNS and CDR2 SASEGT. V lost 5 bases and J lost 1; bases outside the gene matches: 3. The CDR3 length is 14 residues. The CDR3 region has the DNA TGTGCCAGCAGTCTTGGGGGGGGCACAGATACGCAGTATTTT. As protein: CASSLGGGTDTQYF.

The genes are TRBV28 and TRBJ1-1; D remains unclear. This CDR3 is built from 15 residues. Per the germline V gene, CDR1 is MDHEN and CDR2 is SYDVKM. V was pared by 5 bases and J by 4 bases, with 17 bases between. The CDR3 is CASSPPGGLATEAFF. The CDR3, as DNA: TGTGCCAGCAGTCCCCCTGGCGGCTTGGCCACTGAAGCTTTCTTT.

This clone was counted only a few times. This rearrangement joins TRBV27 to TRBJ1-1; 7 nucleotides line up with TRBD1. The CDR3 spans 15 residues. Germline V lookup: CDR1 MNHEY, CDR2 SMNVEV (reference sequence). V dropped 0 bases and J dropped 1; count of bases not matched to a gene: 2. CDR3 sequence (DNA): TGTGCCAGCAGTTTATCGTGGGACAGGAACACTGAAGCTTTCTTT. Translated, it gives CASSLSWDRNTEAFF.

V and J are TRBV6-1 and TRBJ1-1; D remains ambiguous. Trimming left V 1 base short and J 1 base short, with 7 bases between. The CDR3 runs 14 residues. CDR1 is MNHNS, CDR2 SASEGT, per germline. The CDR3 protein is CASSEGGGNTEAFF. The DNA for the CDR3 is TGTGCCAGCAGTGAAGGGGGAGGGAACACTGAAGCTTTCTTT.

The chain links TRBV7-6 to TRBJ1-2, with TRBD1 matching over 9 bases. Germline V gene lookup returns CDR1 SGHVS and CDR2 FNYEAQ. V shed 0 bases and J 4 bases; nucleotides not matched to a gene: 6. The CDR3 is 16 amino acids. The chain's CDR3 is CASSLALTGGSYGYTF. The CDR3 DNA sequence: TGTGCCAGCAGCTTAGCGCTAACAGGGGGCAGCTATGGCTACACCTTC.

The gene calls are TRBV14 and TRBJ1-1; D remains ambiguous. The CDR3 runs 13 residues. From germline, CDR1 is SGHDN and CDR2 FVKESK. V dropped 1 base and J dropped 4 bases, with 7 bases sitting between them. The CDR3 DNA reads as TGTGCCAGCAGCCAAGGTTGGCTCACTGAAGCTTTCTTT. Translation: CASSQGWLTEAFF. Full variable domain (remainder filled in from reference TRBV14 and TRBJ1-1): EAGVTQFPSHSVIEKGQTVTLRCDPISGHDNLYWYRRVMGKEIKFLLHFVKESKQDESGMPNNRFLAERTGGTYSTLKVQPAELEDSGVYFCASSQGWLTEAFFGQGTRLTVV.

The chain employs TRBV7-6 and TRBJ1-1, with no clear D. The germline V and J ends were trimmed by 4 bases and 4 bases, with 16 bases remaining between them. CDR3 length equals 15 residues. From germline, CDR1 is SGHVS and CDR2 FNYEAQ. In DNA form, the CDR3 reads TGTGCCAGCAGCTCAACCGACAACGTGGGCACTGAAGCTTTCTTT. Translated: CASSSTDNVGTEAFF.

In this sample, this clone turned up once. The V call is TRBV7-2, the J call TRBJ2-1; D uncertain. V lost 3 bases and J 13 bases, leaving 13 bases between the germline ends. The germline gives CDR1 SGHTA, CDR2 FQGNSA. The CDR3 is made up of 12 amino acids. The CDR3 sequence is CASSFLARFQFF. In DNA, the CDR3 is TGTGCCAGCAGCTTCTTGGCTAGGTTCCAGTTCTTC.

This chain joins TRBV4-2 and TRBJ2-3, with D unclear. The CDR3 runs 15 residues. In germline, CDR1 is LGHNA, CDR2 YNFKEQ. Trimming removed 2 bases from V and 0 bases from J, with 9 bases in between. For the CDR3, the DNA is TGTGCCAGCAGCCAAACCGCGACTAGCACAGATACGCAGTATTTT. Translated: CASSQTATSTDTQYF.

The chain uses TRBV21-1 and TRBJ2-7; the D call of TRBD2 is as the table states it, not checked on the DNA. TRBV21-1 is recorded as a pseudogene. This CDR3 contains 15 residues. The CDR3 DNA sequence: TGTGCCAGCAGCAAAGGATCTGGGTTTACGGGAGAGCAGTACTTC. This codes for CASSKGSGFTGEQYF.

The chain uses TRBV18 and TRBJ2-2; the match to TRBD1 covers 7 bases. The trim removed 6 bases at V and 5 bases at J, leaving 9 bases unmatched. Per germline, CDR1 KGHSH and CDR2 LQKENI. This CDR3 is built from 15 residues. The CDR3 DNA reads TGTGCCAGCTCCCCAACAGGGGTCCTGACCGGGGAGCTGTTTTTT. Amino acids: CASSPTGVLTGELFF. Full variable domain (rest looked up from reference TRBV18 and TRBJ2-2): NAGVMQNPRHLVRRRGQEARLRCSPMKGHSHVYWYRQLPEEGLKFMVYLQKENIIDESGMPKERFSAEFPKEGPSILRIQQVVRGDSAAYFCASSPTGVLTGELFFGEGSRLTVL.

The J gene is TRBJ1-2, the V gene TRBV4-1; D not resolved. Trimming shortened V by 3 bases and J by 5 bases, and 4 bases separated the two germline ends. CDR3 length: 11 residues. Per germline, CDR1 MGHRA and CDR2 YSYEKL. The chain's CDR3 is CASSHGYGYTF. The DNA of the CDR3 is TGCGCCAGCAGCCACGGTTATGGCTACACCTTC.

In DNA, the CDR3 is TGTGCCAGCAGCTTCCTAGCGGGGGGGCGTGAGCAGTTCTTC. Its protein product is CASSFLAGGREQFF. This chain uses TRBV7-9 with TRBJ2-1, with 12 bases identical to TRBD2. The length of the CDR3 is 14 residues. The junction had 3 bases not matched to a gene; V was cut back by 3 bases and J by 9 bases. Germline V gene data show CDR1 as SEHNR and CDR2 as FQNEAQ (reference sequence).

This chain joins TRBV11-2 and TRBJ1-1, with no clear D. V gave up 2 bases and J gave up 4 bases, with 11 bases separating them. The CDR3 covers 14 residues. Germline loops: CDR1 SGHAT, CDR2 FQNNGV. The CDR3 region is CASSLWEGFTEAFF. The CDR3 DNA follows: TGTGCCAGCAGCTTATGGGAGGGTTTCACTGAAGCTTTCTTT.

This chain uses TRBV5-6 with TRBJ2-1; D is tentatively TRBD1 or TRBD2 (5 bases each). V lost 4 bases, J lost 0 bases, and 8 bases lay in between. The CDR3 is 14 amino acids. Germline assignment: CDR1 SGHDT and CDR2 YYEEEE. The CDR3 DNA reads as TGTGCCAGCAGCGGGGGAGTCTCCTACAATGAGCAGTTCTTC. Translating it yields CASSGGVSYNEQFF.

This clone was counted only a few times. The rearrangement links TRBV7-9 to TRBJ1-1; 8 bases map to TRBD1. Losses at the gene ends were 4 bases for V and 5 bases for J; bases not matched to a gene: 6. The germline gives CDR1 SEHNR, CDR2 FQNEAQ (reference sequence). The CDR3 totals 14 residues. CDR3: CASSSDRDGTEAFF. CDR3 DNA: TGTGCCAGCAGCTCGGACAGGGACGGGACTGAAGCTTTCTTT.

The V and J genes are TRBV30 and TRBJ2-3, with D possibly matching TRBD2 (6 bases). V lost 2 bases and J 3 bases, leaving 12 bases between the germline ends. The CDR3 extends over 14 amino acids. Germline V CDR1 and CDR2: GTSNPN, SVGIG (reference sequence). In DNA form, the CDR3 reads TGTGCCTGGAGTTTTGGGGGGAAGACAGATACGCAGTATTTT. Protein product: CAWSFGGKTDTQYF.

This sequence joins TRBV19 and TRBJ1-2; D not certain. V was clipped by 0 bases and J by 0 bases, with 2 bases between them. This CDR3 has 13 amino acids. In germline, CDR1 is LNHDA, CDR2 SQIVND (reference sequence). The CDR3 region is CASSIEANYGYTF. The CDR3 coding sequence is TGTGCCAGTAGTATAGAAGCTAACTATGGCTACACCTTC.

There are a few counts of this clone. The CDR3 protein is CSVEMGETQYF. Here the CDR3 DNA reads TGCAGCGTTGAAATGGGGGAGACCCAGTACTTC. The chain carries TRBV29-1 and TRBJ2-5; D is unresolved. Trimming removed 2 bases from V and 5 bases from J, with 6 bases in between. This CDR3 comprises 11 residues. CDR1 and CDR2 (germline): SQVTM, ANQGSEA. Full variable domain (remainder filled in from reference TRBV29-1 and TRBJ2-5): SAVISQKPSRDICQRGTSLTIQCQVDSQVTMMFWYRQQPGQSLTLIATANQGSEATYESGFVIDKFPISRPNLTFSTLTVSNMSPEDSSIYLCSVEMGETQYFGPGTRLLVL.